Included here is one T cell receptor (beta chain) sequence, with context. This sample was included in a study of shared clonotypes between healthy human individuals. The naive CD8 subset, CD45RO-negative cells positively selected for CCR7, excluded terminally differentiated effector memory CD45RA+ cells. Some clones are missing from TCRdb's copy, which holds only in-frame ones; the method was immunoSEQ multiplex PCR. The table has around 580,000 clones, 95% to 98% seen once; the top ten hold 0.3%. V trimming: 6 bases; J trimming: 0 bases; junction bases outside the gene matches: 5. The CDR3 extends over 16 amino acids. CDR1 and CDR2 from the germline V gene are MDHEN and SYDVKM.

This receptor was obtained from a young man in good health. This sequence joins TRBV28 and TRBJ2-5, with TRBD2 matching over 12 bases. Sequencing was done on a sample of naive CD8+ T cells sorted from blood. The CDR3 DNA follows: TGTGCCAGCAGCCTCGGACTAGCGGGGTACCAAGAGACCCAGTACTTC. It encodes CASSLGLAGYQETQYF.